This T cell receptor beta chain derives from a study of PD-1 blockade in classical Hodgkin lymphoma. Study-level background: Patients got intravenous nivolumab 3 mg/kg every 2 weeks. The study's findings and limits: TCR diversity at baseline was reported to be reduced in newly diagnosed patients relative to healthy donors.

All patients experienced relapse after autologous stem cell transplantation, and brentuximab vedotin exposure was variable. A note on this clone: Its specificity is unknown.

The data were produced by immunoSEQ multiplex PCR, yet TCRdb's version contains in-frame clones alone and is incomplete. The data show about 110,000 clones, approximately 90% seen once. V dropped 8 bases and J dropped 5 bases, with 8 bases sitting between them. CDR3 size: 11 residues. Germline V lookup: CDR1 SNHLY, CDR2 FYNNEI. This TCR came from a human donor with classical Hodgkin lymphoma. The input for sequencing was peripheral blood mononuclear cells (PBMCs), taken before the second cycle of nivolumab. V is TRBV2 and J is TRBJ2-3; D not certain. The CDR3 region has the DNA TGTGCCAGCGCATTTAAAGATACGCAGTATTTT. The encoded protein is CASAFKDTQYF.